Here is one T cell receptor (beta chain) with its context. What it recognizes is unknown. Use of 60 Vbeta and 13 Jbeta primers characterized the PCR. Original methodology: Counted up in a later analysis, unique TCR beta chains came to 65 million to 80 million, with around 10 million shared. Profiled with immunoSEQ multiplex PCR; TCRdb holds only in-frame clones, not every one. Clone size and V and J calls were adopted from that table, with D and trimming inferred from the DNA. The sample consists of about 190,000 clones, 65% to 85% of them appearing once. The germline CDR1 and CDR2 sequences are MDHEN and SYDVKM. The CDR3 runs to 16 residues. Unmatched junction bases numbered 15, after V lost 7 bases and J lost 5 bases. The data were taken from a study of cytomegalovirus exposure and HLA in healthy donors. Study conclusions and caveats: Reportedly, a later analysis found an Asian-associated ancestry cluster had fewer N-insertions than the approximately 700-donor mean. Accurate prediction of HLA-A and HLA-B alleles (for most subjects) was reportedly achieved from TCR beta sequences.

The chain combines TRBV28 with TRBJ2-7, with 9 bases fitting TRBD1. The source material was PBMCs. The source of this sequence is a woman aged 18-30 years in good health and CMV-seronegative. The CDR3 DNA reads TGTGCCAGCATGTCAGCCGGGACAGGGAGGATCAACGAGCAGTACTTC. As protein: CASMSAGTGRINEQYF.